This T cell receptor (beta chain) was recovered during a study of graft-versus-host responses after intestinal transplantation. Study-wide background: Recipients had multivisceral, liver-intestinal, or isolated intestinal transplants. Whole-study findings and limits: Graft-versus-host to host-versus-graft clonal ratios in allografts were high in patients with graft-donor T cell macrochimerism.

In its sample, this clone is medium-sized. Germline assignment: CDR1 SGHVS and CDR2 FNYEAQ. This CDR3 contains 12 residues. V lost 3 bases to trimming and J lost 2 bases, with 5 bases between them. Using immunoSEQ multiplex PCR, the repertoire was profiled, and TCRdb retains in-frame clones only, with some absent. This table has 6,000 to 8,500 clones, around 35% appearing once. The authors seeded about 200,000 CFSE-labeled responder cells together with about 200,000 irradiated stimulator cells tagged with violet dye. This chain links TRBV7-6 with TRBJ2-7, with D perhaps TRBD1 (5 bases). The source is a human patient who was an organ donor for intestinal transplantation. This sample comprised alloreactive CD8+ T cells from a mixed lymphocyte reaction culture, obtained before transplantation. Subset defined: CFSE-low proliferating T cells sorted from roughly six-day pre-transplant mixed lymphocyte reaction (GvH or HvG direction). The CDR3 DNA reads as TGTGCCAGCAGCTTGGACACCTACGAGCAGTACTTC. It encodes CASSLDTYEQYF.